The clone carrying this TCR beta chain came up many times. Its antigen is currently unknown. The data were taken from a study of T-cell reconstitution after alpha-beta-depleted transplantation in children. Whole-study results and caveats: After transplant, at about two months, alpha-beta T cells were reportedly derived from several hundred expanded graft clones. Several patients had high TCRbeta diversity at day 60; it came from surviving recipient T cells and thymic progenitors. T-cell counts and diversity at one year following transplant were attributed mainly to newly produced T cells.

V gave up 5 bases and J gave up 0 bases, with 7 bases separating them. Germline V gene data show CDR1 as SQVTM and CDR2 as ANQGSEA. There are 12 residues in the CDR3. Preparation of the TCRbeta library used unique molecular identifiers. Using its own MiXCR run on the PCR reads, TCRdb lists one record per CDR3 protein. The repertoire has fewer than 700,000 distinct CDR3 sequences, roughly 23% of them found once; the top ten carry around an eighth. The TCR sequence derives from a boy under two years old who had a stem cell transplant for acute myeloid leukemia, so the T cells may come from the graft donor. This sequence joins TRBV29-1 and TRBJ2-5; no firm D call. Specimen: PBMCs, mostly from graft donor cells, collected 360 days after TCRalphabeta/CD19-depleted stem cell transplant. The CDR3 DNA follows: TGCAGCGTTCGTTCGCACCAAGAGACCCAGTACTTC. Protein: CSVRSHQETQYF.